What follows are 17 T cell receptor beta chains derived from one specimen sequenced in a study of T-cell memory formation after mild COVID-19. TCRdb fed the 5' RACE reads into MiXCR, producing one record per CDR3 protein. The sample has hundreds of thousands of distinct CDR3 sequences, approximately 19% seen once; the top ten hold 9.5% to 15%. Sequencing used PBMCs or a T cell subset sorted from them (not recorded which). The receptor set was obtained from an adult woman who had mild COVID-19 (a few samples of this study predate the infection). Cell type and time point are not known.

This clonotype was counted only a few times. In DNA, the CDR3 is TGCGCCAGCAGCCACCCCGTACAGGGGGCCGTTAACTATGGCTACACCTTC. Residues: CASSHPVQGAVNYGYTF. The V call is TRBV4-1, the J call TRBJ1-2; 9 positions match TRBD1. The CDR3 contains 17 residues. V gave up 3 bases and J gave up 1 base; unmatched junction bases: 9. Germline CDR1 and CDR2: MGHRA and YSYEKL.

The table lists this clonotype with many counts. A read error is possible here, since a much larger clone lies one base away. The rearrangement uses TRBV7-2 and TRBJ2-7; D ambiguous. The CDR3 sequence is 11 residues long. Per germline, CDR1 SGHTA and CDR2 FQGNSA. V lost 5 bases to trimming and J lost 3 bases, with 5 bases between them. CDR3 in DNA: TGTGCCAGCAGCCCCTACTACGAGCAGTACTTC. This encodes CASSPYYEQYF.

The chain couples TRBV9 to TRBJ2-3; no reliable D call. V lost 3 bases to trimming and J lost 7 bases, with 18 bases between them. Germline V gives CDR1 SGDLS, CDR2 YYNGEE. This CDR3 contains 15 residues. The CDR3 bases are TGTGCCAGCAGCGGAGGCCGGGTCGATAGGAATACGCAGTATTTT. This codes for CASSGGRVDRNTQYF.

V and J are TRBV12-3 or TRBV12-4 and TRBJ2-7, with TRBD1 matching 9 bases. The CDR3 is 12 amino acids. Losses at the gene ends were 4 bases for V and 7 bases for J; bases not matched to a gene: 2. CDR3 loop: CASSSGQGEQYF. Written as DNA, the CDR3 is TGTGCCAGCAGTTCTGGACAGGGGGAGCAGTACTTC.

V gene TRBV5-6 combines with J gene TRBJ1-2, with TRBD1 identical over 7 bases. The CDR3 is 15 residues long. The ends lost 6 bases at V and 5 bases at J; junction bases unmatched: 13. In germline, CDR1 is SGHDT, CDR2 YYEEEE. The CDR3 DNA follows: TGTGCCAGCAATCAGAAGGGACAGCGTCTTTATGGCTACACCTTC. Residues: CASNQKGQRLYGYTF.

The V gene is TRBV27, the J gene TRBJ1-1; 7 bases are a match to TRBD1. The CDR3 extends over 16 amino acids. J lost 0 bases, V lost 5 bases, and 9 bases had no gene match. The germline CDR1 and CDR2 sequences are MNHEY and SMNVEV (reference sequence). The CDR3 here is CASSPRTGAMNTEAFF. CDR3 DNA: TGTGCCAGCAGTCCACGGACAGGTGCTATGAACACTGAAGCTTTCTTT.

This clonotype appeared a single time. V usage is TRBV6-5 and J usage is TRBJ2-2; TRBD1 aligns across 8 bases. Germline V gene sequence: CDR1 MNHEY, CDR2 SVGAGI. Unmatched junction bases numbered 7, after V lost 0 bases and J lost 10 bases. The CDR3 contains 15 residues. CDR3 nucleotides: TGTGCCAGCAGTTACTCGGACAGGGAAGCGGAGGAGCTGTTTTTT. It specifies CASSYSDREAEELFF.

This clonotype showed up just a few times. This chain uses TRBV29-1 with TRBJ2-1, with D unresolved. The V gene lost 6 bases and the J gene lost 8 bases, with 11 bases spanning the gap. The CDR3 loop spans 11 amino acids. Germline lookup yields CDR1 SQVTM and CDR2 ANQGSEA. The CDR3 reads CSVRQVYEQFF. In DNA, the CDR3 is TGCAGCGTGCGTCAGGTCTATGAGCAGTTCTTC.

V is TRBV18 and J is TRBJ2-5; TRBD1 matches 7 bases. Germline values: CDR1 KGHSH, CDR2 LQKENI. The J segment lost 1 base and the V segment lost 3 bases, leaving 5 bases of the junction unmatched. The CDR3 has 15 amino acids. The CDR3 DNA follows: TGTGCCAGCTCACCCCCCAGGGGGTTCCAAGAGACCCAGTACTTC. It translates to CASSPPRGFQETQYF. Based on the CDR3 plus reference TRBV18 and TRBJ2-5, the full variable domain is NAGVMQNPRHLVRRRGQEARLRCSPMKGHSHVYWYRQLPEEGLKFMVYLQKENIIDESGMPKERFSAEFPKEGPSILRIQQVVRGDSAAYFCASSPPRGFQETQYFGPGTRLLVL.

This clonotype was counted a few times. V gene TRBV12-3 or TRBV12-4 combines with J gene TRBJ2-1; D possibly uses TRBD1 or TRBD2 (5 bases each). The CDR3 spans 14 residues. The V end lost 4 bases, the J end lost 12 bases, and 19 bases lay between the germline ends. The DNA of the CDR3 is TGTGCCAGCAGTTCCAACCCGGGGCCCCCGGGGCAGTTCTTC. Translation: CASSSNPGPPGQFF.

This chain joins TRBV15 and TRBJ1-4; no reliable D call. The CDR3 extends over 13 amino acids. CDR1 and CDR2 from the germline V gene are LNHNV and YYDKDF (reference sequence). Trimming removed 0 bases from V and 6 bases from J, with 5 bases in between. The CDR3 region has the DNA TGTGCCACCAGCAGAGATCTTGATGAAAAACTGTTTTTT. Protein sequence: CATSRDLDEKLFF.

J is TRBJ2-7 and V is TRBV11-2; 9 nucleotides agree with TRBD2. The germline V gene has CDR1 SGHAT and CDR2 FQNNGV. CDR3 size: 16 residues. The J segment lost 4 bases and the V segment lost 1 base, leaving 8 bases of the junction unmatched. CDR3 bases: TGTGCCAGCAGCTTAGCAATCCTAGCGGGAAATTACGAGCAGTACTTC. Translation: CASSLAILAGNYEQYF.

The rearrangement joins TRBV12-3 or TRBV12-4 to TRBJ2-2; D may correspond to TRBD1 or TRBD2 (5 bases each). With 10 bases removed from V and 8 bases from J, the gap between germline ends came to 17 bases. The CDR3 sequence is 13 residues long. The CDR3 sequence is CATHPHGTGELFF. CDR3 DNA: TGTGCCACCCACCCCCACGGGACGGGGGAGCTGTTTTTT.

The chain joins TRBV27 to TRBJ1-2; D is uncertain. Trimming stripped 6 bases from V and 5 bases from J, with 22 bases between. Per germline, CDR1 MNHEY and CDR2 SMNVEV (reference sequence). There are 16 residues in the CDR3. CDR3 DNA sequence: TGTGCCAGCAGCCCCTTTGGGCGCGGGTCCCTTTATGGCTACACCTTC. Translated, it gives CASSPFGRGSLYGYTF.

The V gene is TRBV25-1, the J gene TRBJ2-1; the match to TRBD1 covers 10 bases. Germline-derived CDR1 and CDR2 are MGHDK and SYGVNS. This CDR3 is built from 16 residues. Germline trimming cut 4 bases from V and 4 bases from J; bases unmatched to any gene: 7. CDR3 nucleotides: TGTGCCAGCAGTGCCAGACAGGGGGCTGGGTACAATGAGCAGTTCTTC. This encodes CASSARQGAGYNEQFF. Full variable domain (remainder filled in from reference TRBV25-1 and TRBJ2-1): EADIYQTPRYLVIGTGKKITLECSQTMGHDKMYWYQQDPGMELHLIHYSYGVNSTEKGDLSSESTVSRIRTEHFPLTLESARPSHTSQYLCASSARQGAGYNEQFFGPGTRLTVL.

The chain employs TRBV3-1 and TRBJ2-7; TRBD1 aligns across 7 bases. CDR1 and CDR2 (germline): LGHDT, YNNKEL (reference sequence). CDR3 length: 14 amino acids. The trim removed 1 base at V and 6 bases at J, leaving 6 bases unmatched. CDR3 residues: CASSQGQGGGEQYF. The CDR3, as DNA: TGTGCCAGCAGCCAAGGACAGGGTGGTGGCGAGCAGTACTTC.

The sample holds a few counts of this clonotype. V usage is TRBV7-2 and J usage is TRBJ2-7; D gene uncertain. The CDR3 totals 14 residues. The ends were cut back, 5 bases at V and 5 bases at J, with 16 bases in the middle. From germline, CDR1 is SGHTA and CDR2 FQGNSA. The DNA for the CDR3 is TGTGCCAGCAGCCGGAACCCCCTCATCGACGAGCAGTACTTC. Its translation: CASSRNPLIDEQYF.